This T cell receptor beta chain is from a study of T cells after yellow fever vaccination. Study-wide results and limits: Within FACS-sorted repertoires, abundant clonotypes contaminating from the bulk population could be present.

TCRdb re-derived calls from the 5' RACE reads in MiXCR, one entry per CDR3 protein. The table lists about 130,000 distinct CDR3 sequences, 7.4% of them singletons. CDR3 length: 15 residues. Trimming stripped 2 bases from V and 0 bases from J, with 10 bases between. Germline assignment: CDR1 LGHNA and CDR2 YSLEER. This clonotype occurred a few times. Its antigen is unidentified. This receptor was taken from a man aged 18-30 years who received the YFV17D yellow fever vaccine. The chain uses TRBV4-3 and TRBJ1-2; D is unclear. The input for sequencing was CD4+ T cells sorted from PBMCs, taken 9 to 10 days after the first yellow fever vaccination. For the CDR3, the DNA is TGCGCCAGCAGCCAAAATCAGGCGGCTAACTATGGCTACACCTTC. This sequence encodes CASSQNQAANYGYTF.